This T cell receptor beta chain was found in a study of T cell responses to AZD1222 COVID-19 vaccine. About the study: Second-dose recipients at about 4 or about 12 weeks were treated as one pooled group.

This CDR3 has 16 amino acids. V gave up 2 bases and J gave up 3 bases; unmatched junction bases: 6. Germline V gene sequence: CDR1 ENHRY, CDR2 SYGVKD. Broader study findings: Only a handful of people who got AZD1222 tested seropositive at baseline. Clonal diversity may have been underestimated in mostly white British donors.

Data came from immunoSEQ multiplex PCR; TCRdb stores just in-frame clones and leaves some out. This sample has more than 70,000 clones, with approximately 86% found just once. With regard to this clone: Its matching antigen is unknown.

Material: peripheral blood, obtained on day 0 of AZD1222 vaccination. The source of this sequence is an adult in good health. This chain links TRBV10-3 with TRBJ2-3, with 9 bases identical to TRBD2. CDR3 sequence: CAISEVGLAGTDTQYF. The CDR3 bases are TGTGCCATCAGTGAGGTTGGTCTAGCGGGAACAGATACGCAGTATTTT.